The 25 T cell receptor beta chains below all came from one sample that was sequenced in a study of neurological immune-mediated disorders. TCRdb fed the 5' RACE reads into MiXCR, producing one record per CDR3 protein. The table has tens of thousands of distinct CDR3 sequences, roughly 21% seen once. The sample's time point: technical triplicate 3. Source material: PBMCs. These receptors were collected from a man in his sixties with HTLV-1-associated myelopathy (HAM/TSP).

This clonotype was counted ten times or more. V gene TRBV5-1 combines with J gene TRBJ2-7; the match to TRBD2 covers 12 bases. The CDR3 contains 16 residues. The J segment lost 3 bases and the V segment lost 3 bases, leaving 7 bases of the junction unmatched. Per germline, CDR1 SGHRS and CDR2 YFSETQ. The CDR3 DNA reads as TGCGCCAGCAGCTCTGTTACTAGCGGGAGGCTCTACGAGCAGTACTTC. This translates into CASSSVTSGRLYEQYF.

This clonotype was observed at least ten times. The V and J genes are TRBV5-5 and TRBJ2-7; TRBD1 matches 10 bases. Germline-derived CDR1 and CDR2 are SGHKS and YYEKEE (reference sequence). V lost 4 bases and J lost 2; bases outside the gene matches: 15. There are 18 residues in the CDR3. The chain's CDR3 is CASSTLEGDRGHTYEQYF. CDR3 coding DNA: TGTGCCAGCAGCACTTTAGAGGGGGACAGGGGCCATACCTACGAGCAGTACTTC.

This clonotype occurred many times. V usage is TRBV11-2 and J usage is TRBJ2-3; D uncertain. V gave up 0 bases and J gave up 6 bases, with 16 bases separating them. The germline V gene has CDR1 SGHAT and CDR2 FQNNGV. This CDR3 has 16 residues. The CDR3 DNA sequence: TGTGCCAGCAGCTTAGAATGGAGAGTGGTAATCGATACGCAGTATTTT. This codes for CASSLEWRVVIDTQYF.

This clonotype was seen at least ten times. The chain has TRBV7-2 and TRBJ2-1, with D hard to call. This CDR3 region has 14 residues. Germline lookup yields CDR1 SGHTA and CDR2 FQGNSA. V was trimmed by 1 base and J by 4 bases, leaving 8 bases between them. CDR3 DNA sequence: TGTGCCAGCAGCTTAGGGGCGTTATACAATGAGCAGTTCTTC. This codes for CASSLGALYNEQFF.

The chain uses TRBV9 and TRBJ2-4; 8 nucleotides agree with TRBD1. J was trimmed by 1 base and V by 0 bases; bases with no gene match: 15. Per the germline V gene, CDR1 is SGDLS and CDR2 is YYNGEE. The CDR3 runs to 20 residues. The CDR3 here is CASSVESLSRTGKAKNIQYF. CDR3 sequence (DNA): TGTGCCAGCAGCGTAGAAAGTTTGTCCAGGACAGGGAAGGCCAAAAACATTCAGTACTTC.

The V call is TRBV19, the J call TRBJ2-3, with D unclear. V shed 5 bases and J shed 6 bases, with 12 bases lying between them. This CDR3 is 13 amino acids long. Germline V gene lookup returns CDR1 LNHDA and CDR2 SQIVND (reference sequence). Here the CDR3 DNA reads TGTGCCAGTAGTTCCCGGAATCCCGATACGCAGTATTTT. Translated: CASSSRNPDTQYF. The whole variable domain, filled in from reference TRBV19 and TRBJ2-3, reads DGGITQSPKYLFRKEGQNVTLSCEQNLNHDAMYWYRQDPGQGLRLIYYSQIVNDFQKGDIAEGYSVSREKKESFPLTVTSAQKNPTAFYLCASSSRNPDTQYFGPGTRLTVL.

The V and J genes are TRBV10-3 and TRBJ2-2; 7 positions match TRBD1. There are 18 residues in the CDR3. The V and J ends lost 11 bases and 2 bases, in that order; junction bases with no gene match: 20. CDR1 and CDR2 from the germline V gene are ENHRY and SYGVKD. The CDR3 protein is CAVDSSRDSDFNTGELFF. The CDR3 nucleotides are TGTGCCGTGGACTCCAGTCGGGACAGTGATTTCAACACCGGGGAGCTGTTTTTT.

This clonotype occurred many times. V gene TRBV4-2 combines with J gene TRBJ2-3; D may be TRBD2 (5 bases). Germline V gene lookup returns CDR1 LGHNA and CDR2 YNFKEQ. CDR3 length: 15 residues. The ends were cut back, 2 bases at V and 2 bases at J, with 11 bases in the middle. CDR3 bases: TGTGCCAGCAGCCAACGAGGGAGCGCCACAGATACGCAGTATTTT. Translating it yields CASSQRGSATDTQYF.

This clonotype was detected many times. CDR3 loop: CASSLQLRQGLDPQHF. DNA for the CDR3: TGTGCCAGCAGCTTGCAACTTAGACAGGGCCTTGATCCCCAGCATTTT. The gene calls are TRBV5-5 and TRBJ1-5, with 7 bases aligning to TRBD1. V was pared by 1 base and J by 10 bases, with 14 bases of the junction left unmatched. The CDR3 covers 16 residues. The germline V gene encodes CDR1 SGHKS and CDR2 YYEKEE (reference sequence).

This clonotype was counted at least ten times. The rearrangement uses TRBV29-1 and TRBJ1-2; 8 bases line up with TRBD1. With 6 bases clipped from V and 1 base from J, the junction kept 10 bases outside the gene matches. This CDR3 is built from 15 residues. Germline loops: CDR1 SQVTM, CDR2 ANQGSEA. The CDR3 coding sequence is TGCAGCGTGGCACAAGACAGGGGAATTAACTATGGCTACACCTTC. It encodes CSVAQDRGINYGYTF.

Comments on this clonotype: A much bigger clone sits one base away, suggesting this may be a read error. The V and J genes are TRBV5-5 and TRBJ1-2; 7 bases agree with TRBD1. The CDR3 runs to 14 residues. Germline V CDR1 and CDR2: SGHKS, YYEKEE (reference sequence). Trimming removed 3 bases from V and 7 bases from J; junction bases left unmatched: 9. Here the CDR3 DNA reads TGTGCCAGCAGCTCCGACAGGGTCGCCCGTGGCTACACCTTC. Residues: CASSSDRVARGYTF.

The sample holds many counts of this clonotype. The J gene is TRBJ1-6, the V gene TRBV5-1; D not resolved. Germline V lookup: CDR1 SGHRS, CDR2 YFSETQ. V was trimmed by 3 bases and J by 3 bases, leaving 13 bases between them. CDR3 size: 16 residues. CDR3 residues: CASSSGGVGYNSPLHF. In DNA, the CDR3 is TGCGCCAGCAGCTCGGGCGGTGTAGGCTATAATTCACCCCTCCACTTT.

Many counts were recorded for this clonotype. J is TRBJ1-5 and V is TRBV2; D gene uncertain. V was shortened by 2 bases and J by 9 bases, with 20 bases between the two germline ends. CDR1 SNHLY and CDR2 FYNNEI come from the germline V gene. CDR3 size: 16 residues. The CDR3 DNA reads TGTGCCAGCAGTGAAAGTCGGACGGACCCCCAGGCGCCCCAGCATTTT. This codes for CASSESRTDPQAPQHF.

The table lists this clonotype with many counts. The gene calls are TRBV6-5 and TRBJ2-7; the D gene could be TRBD1 or TRBD2 (6 bases each). There are 12 residues in the CDR3. The ends were cut back, 7 bases at V and 7 bases at J, with 14 bases in the middle. Germline loops: CDR1 MNHEY, CDR2 SVGAGI. The CDR3 reads CASTGGGVEQYF. The CDR3 bases are TGTGCCAGCACCGGGGGCGGAGTAGAGCAGTACTTC.

Many counts were recorded for this clonotype. The V call is TRBV3-1, the J call TRBJ1-1; D not certain. Germline CDR1 LGHDT, CDR2 YNNKEL (reference sequence). V lost 4 bases, J lost 0 bases, and 9 bases lay in between. CDR3 length equals 14 residues. The CDR3 sequence is CASSPKAMNTEAFF. CDR3 DNA sequence: TGTGCCAGCAGCCCCAAGGCCATGAACACTGAAGCTTTCTTT.

Many counts were recorded for this clonotype. The chain joins TRBV3-1 to TRBJ2-5, with no clear D. Germline assignment: CDR1 LGHDT and CDR2 YNNKEL (reference sequence). The CDR3 contains 13 residues. Trimming removed 5 bases from V and 5 bases from J, with 12 bases in between. The chain's CDR3 is CASSSALGETQYF. The CDR3, as DNA: TGTGCCAGCAGCAGTGCCCTTGGGGAGACCCAGTACTTC.

Notes on this clonotype: A junction end diverges from the germline sequence, so it may reflect a read error. The rearrangement links TRBV5-1 to TRBJ1-1; the D gene is possibly TRBD1 (5 bases). Per the germline V gene, CDR1 is SGHRS and CDR2 is YFSETQ. The CDR3 sequence is 15 residues long. CDR3 bases: TGCACCAGCAGCTTGGCCCCAGGGAGGAACACTGAAGCTTTCTTT. Amino acid sequence: CTSSLAPGRNTEAFF.

A word on this clonotype: One end of the junction does not line up with germline, which may come from a read error. This chain joins TRBV20-1 and TRBJ2-1; TRBD2 matches 8 bases. CDR3 length equals 13 residues. Germline CDR1 reads DFQATT; CDR2 reads SNEGSKA (reference sequence). The CDR3 spells CSARKFSGNEQFF. CDR3 coding DNA: TGCAGTGCAAGAAAATTTAGCGGGAATGAACAGTTCTTC.

The sample holds many counts of this clonotype. This chain uses TRBV12-3 or TRBV12-4 with TRBJ1-5; D is possibly TRBD1 (5 bases). The CDR3 sequence is 15 residues long. V lost 3 bases and J 3 bases, leaving 12 bases between the germline ends. CDR3 loop: CASSFAGGTNQPQHF. CDR3 sequence (DNA): TGTGCCAGCAGTTTTGCTGGGGGAACCAATCAGCCCCAGCATTTT.

This clonotype occurred many times. V usage is TRBV20-1 and J usage is TRBJ1-1; D remains ambiguous. V was trimmed by 3 bases and J by 1 base, leaving 12 bases between them. The CDR3 is made up of 14 amino acids. The germline V gene encodes CDR1 DFQATT and CDR2 SNEGSKA (reference sequence). The CDR3 nucleotides are TGCAGTGCTAGTGTCGGCAGGCCGAACACTGAAGCTTTCTTT. Its translation is CSASVGRPNTEAFF.

In its sample, this clonotype was seen many times. The chain is built from TRBV6-6 and TRBJ2-6; D is ambiguous. CDR1 and CDR2 (germline): MNHNY, SVGAGI (reference sequence). V gave up 7 bases and J gave up 0 bases, with 19 bases separating them. The CDR3 totals 18 residues. As DNA, the CDR3 is TGTGCCAGCATGTCATCCAGCCCGGCAATCTCTGGGGCCAACGTCCTGACTTTC. It codes for CASMSSSPAISGANVLTF.

This clonotype was recorded many times. This chain joins TRBV27 and TRBJ2-2, with TRBD2 matching 12 bases. Germline V CDR1 and CDR2: MNHEY, SMNVEV (reference sequence). The CDR3 sequence is 15 residues long. J was trimmed by 3 bases and V by 8 bases; bases with no gene match: 4. The CDR3 sequence is CASGASGRDTGELFF. CDR3 DNA: TGTGCCAGCGGGGCTAGCGGGAGGGACACCGGGGAGCTGTTTTTT.

This clonotype was observed at least ten times. This chain connects TRBV7-3 to TRBJ2-2, with 9 bases matching TRBD2. V trimming: 4 bases; J trimming: 4 bases; junction bases outside the gene matches: 4. The germline gives CDR1 SGHTA, CDR2 FQGTGA. The CDR3 is made up of 15 amino acids. CDR3 in amino acids: CASSSAAGGTGELFF. The CDR3 region has the DNA TGTGCCAGCAGCTCGGCAGCGGGAGGCACCGGGGAGCTGTTTTTT.

This clonotype occurred many times. This chain joins TRBV9 and TRBJ2-1; TRBD2 is a possible D gene (5 bases). CDR1 is SGDLS, CDR2 YYNGEE, per germline. V gave up 2 bases and J gave up 1 base, with 10 bases separating them. CDR3 length: 15 amino acids. Here the CDR3 reads CASSVSGLSYNEQFF. DNA for the CDR3: TGTGCCAGCAGCGTGAGTGGACTTTCCTACAATGAGCAGTTCTTC.

The chain links TRBV12-3 or TRBV12-4 to TRBJ2-1, with TRBD2 matching over 9 bases. The V segment lost 1 base and the J segment 8 bases; nucleotides outside the gene matches: 15. This CDR3 contains 18 residues. Here the CDR3 reads CASSLVLRAGGPWDEQFF. The CDR3 DNA follows: TGTGCCAGCAGTTTAGTGCTAAGAGCGGGAGGTCCGTGGGATGAGCAGTTCTTC.